This is a list of T cell receptor beta chains from one sample in a study of early T cells in non-severe SARS-CoV-2 infection. TCRdb used MiXCR to reprocess the 5' RACE reads, holding one entry per CDR3 protein. Of more than 50,000 distinct CDR3 sequences in the sample, about 15% were seen once. Material: whole blood, obtained at baseline. The receptors were gathered from an adult who was a healthcare worker with PCR-confirmed SARS-CoV-2 infection or an uninfected control (not recorded which). The CDR3 runs from the conserved cysteine through the conserved F or W. Fields, in order: J gene, V gene, clone size, D gene, CDR3 DNA, CDR3 protein. A D gene is named only where the DNA matches it firmly. Clone size is given for some rows only: seen once, a few or many times, or a class if the clone is expanded.

TRBJ2-7 TRBV12-3/TRBV12-4 NA TRBD2 TGTGCCAGCAGACCCAGCGGGGGTCGGGAGCAGTACTTC CASRPSGGREQYF
TRBJ1-4 TRBV21-1 NA NA TGTGCCAGCAGCGAGCCGGGTGAACGGGATGAAAAACTGTTTTTT CASSEPGERDEKLFF
TRBJ2-2 TRBV20-1 few NA TGCAGTGCTAGAGATCGGAGACGAGGGTCCGGGGAGCTGTTTTTT CSARDRRRGSGELFF
TRBJ2-1 TRBV5-1 NA TRBD1 TGCGCCAGCAGCTTGATTCAGGGGGCTGGCAATGAGCAGTTCTTC CASSLIQGAGNEQFF
TRBJ2-1 TRBV9 NA NA TGTGCCAGCAGTAGTAAGGGCTATGGCTCCTACAATGAGCAGTTCTTC CASSSKGYGSYNEQFF
TRBJ1-4 TRBV18 NA NA TGTGCCAGCTCACCAAGTCGGACTAATGAAAAACTGTTTTTT CASSPSRTNEKLFF
TRBJ2-7 TRBV28 few NA TGTGCCAGCAGTTTTGCCCGCGAGCAGTACTTC CASSFAREQYF
TRBJ2-7 TRBV28 few NA TGTGCCAGCAGAGAACAGGGTCTCGTCCAGTACTTC CASREQGLVQYF
TRBJ2-2 TRBV5-1 NA NA TGCGCCAGCAGCTTGGAGACCAGGGGCACCGGGGAGCTGTTTTTT CASSLETRGTGELFF
TRBJ1-1 TRBV5-1 few NA TGCGCCAGCAGCTTTTCTGGACAGCCGCCGGGCACTGAAGCTTTCTTT CASSFSGQPPGTEAFF
TRBJ2-3 TRBV25-1 NA NA TGTGCCAGCAGTGGCACACGCCTCACAGATACGCAGTATTTT CASSGTRLTDTQYF
TRBJ2-7 TRBV20-1 once TRBD1 TGCAGTGCTGAGATGCGACAGGGGTTCTACGAGCAGTACTTC CSAEMRQGFYEQYF
TRBJ1-2 TRBV18 NA NA TGTGCCAGCTCACCACCGGGAATGGATCCTATCTATGGCTACACCTTC CASSPPGMDPIYGYTF
TRBJ2-3 TRBV7-9 NA NA TGTGCCAGCAGCTTAGCCGTTGCGGTTCGCACAGATACGCAGTATTTT CASSLAVAVRTDTQYF
TRBJ2-3 TRBV28 NA TRBD2 TGTGCCAGCAGCCTGGAGGCGCGGGGGGACACAGATACGCAGTATTTT CASSLEARGDTDTQYF
TRBJ2-3 TRBV7-6 few NA TGTGCCAGCAGCTTAGCGTTCAGGGATACGCAGTATTTT CASSLAFRDTQYF
TRBJ2-1 TRBV5-1 NA NA TGCGCCAGCAGCTTCCGGACTGAAAATGAGCAGTTCTTC CASSFRTENEQFF
TRBJ1-2 TRBV5-1 NA TRBD1 TGCGCCAGCAGCTCCCGGGACAGGGAACTGGATGGCTACACCTTC CASSSRDRELDGYTF
TRBJ2-7 TRBV6-7 many TRBD1 TGTGCCAGCAGTTACTCACCACCGGGACAGGGAATCTACGAGCAGTACTTC CASSYSPPGQGIYEQYF
TRBJ1-4 TRBV28 NA TRBD1 TGTGCCAGCAGTCGATTCGGGACAGCTAATGAAAAACTGTTTTTT CASSRFGTANEKLFF
TRBJ2-1 TRBV7-7 many NA TGTGCTAGCAGCTTCGGGGGTTACAATGAGCAGTTCTTC CASSFGGYNEQFF
TRBJ2-7 TRBV24-1 few TRBD1 TGTGCCACCAGCGGGACAGGGGATCAGTACGAGCAGTACTTC CATSGTGDQYEQYF
TRBJ2-7 TRBV3-1 many TRBD1 TGTGCCAGCAGCCTGGACAGGGTGGGCGAGCAGTACTTC CASSLDRVGEQYF
TRBJ2-7 TRBV18 NA NA TGTGCCAGCTCACCACCGGGATCGAGCTCCTACGAGCAGTACTTC CASSPPGSSSYEQYF
TRBJ2-5 TRBV7-3 many NA TGTGCCAGCAGCTTAGGAACAGCTCAAGAGACCCAGTACTTC CASSLGTAQETQYF
TRBJ2-7 TRBV3-1 few TRBD2 TGTGCCAGCAGCCAAGAGGCTAGCGGGCCGTACGAGCAGTACTTC CASSQEASGPYEQYF
TRBJ1-1 TRBV2 NA NA TGTGCCAGCGGGAGGAGTGGTCGGAACGCTGAAGCTTTCTTT CASGRSGRNAEAFF
TRBJ1-6 TRBV7-9 NA NA TGTGCCAGCAGCTTCCCTAATTCACCCCTCCACTTT CASSFPNSPLHF
TRBJ2-1 TRBV7-8 many NA TGTGCCAGCAGCTCGGGGGGCAACAATGAGCAGTTCTTC CASSSGGNNEQFF
TRBJ2-7 TRBV29-1 NA NA TGCAGCTCAAAGGACAGCTCCTACGAGCAGTACTTC CSSKDSSYEQYF
TRBJ1-1 TRBV5-1 many NA TGCGCCAGCAGCGCAGGGTGGGGGTCGGACACTGAAGCTTTCTTT CASSAGWGSDTEAFF
TRBJ1-6 TRBV14 few NA TGTGCCAGCAGCTTAGTCGGGGGAAATTCACCCCTCCACTTT CASSLVGGNSPLHF
TRBJ1-1 TRBV9 few NA TGTGCCAGCAGCGTAGGTGGGTCTGGGACTGAAGCTTTCTTT CASSVGGSGTEAFF
TRBJ2-1 TRBV10-3 once TRBD2 TGTGCCATCAGAGGCCAGGGCGGGAGGAGCAATGAGCAGTTCTTC CAIRGQGGRSNEQFF
TRBJ1-2 TRBV12-3/TRBV12-4 NA TRBD1 TGTGCCAGCAGTTTAGCGCTCGGACAGGGATCTGGCTACACCTTC CASSLALGQGSGYTF
TRBJ1-5 TRBV28 NA TRBD1 TGTGCCAGCACCCTGATTGGACAGGGAAATCAGCCCCAGCATTTT CASTLIGQGNQPQHF
TRBJ1-1 TRBV20-1 NA NA TGCAGTGCTAGAGATGGAGGGGAAGTAACTGAAGCTTTCTTT CSARDGGEVTEAFF
TRBJ2-5 TRBV4-2 NA TRBD2 TGTGCCAGCAGCCCCGGTGGTAGCGGGGGCCCCCAAGAGCCCCAGTACTTC CASSPGGSGGPQEPQYF
TRBJ2-3 TRBV7-9 NA TRBD1 TGTGCCAGCAGCTCCAGGGGGCCGGATACGCAGTATTTT CASSSRGPDTQYF
TRBJ2-7 TRBV7-2 NA TRBD2 TGTGCCAGCAGCTTACAGACTAGCGGGGGTTACGAGCAGTACTTC CASSLQTSGGYEQYF
TRBJ1-1 TRBV12-3/TRBV12-4 NA NA TGTGCCAGCAGGGGTGTTGGCACTGAAGCTTTCTTT CASRGVGTEAFF
TRBJ2-1 TRBV6-1 NA NA TGTGCCAGCAGTGAATCGCCGACCGGCCACAATGAGCAGTTCTTC CASSESPTGHNEQFF
TRBJ2-7 TRBV28 NA TRBD1 TGTGCCAGCTGGGACAGGGCCTCCTACGAGCAGTACTTC CASWDRASYEQYF
TRBJ2-7 TRBV4-1 NA TRBD1 TGCGCCAGCAGCCAGCGCACCGGGACAGGACGAGGGGAGCAGTACTTC CASSQRTGTGRGEQYF
TRBJ1-1 TRBV6-1 NA NA TGTGCCAGCAGATTCATGAAATCGGCAGGGAATGAAGCTTTCTTT CASRFMKSAGNEAFF
TRBJ2-7 TRBV3-1 NA TRBD2 TGTGCCAGCAGCCAGGGGACTAGCGGAACATACGAGCAGTACTTC CASSQGTSGTYEQYF
TRBJ2-1 TRBV15 NA TRBD2 TGTGCCACCAGCGGCGCGGGAGACGCTTCCTACAATGAGCAGTTCTTC CATSGAGDASYNEQFF
TRBJ2-2 TRBV7-7 few NA TGTGCCAGCAGGCCCCTGGCGGGGCCTTACACCGGGGAGCTGTTTTTT CASRPLAGPYTGELFF
TRBJ1-1 TRBV3-1 NA NA TGTGCCAGCAGGACATCGAACACTGAAGTTTTCTTT CASRTSNTEVFF
TRBJ2-3 TRBV11-2 NA NA TGTGCCAGCAGCTTAGTATCCGGCGCCGGCGGATCAGTAGATACGCAGTATTTT CASSLVSGAGGSVDTQYF
TRBJ2-3 TRBV18 NA TRBD2 TGTGCCAGCTCACCGTTCGAGGCTAGCGGGAGGGCCGGAGGTACGCAGTATTTT CASSPFEASGRAGGTQYF
TRBJ2-7 TRBV7-9 few NA TGTGCCAGCAGCTCCCTAGTCTCCTACGAGCAGTACTTC CASSSLVSYEQYF
TRBJ2-7 TRBV5-4 few TRBD1 TGTGCCAGCAGCTCGGGACAGGGGAACGACGAGCAGTACTTC CASSSGQGNDEQYF
TRBJ2-7 TRBV12-3/TRBV12-4 many NA TGTGCCAGCAGTTTTCAATTCGGCGAGCAGTACTTC CASSFQFGEQYF
TRBJ2-1 TRBV24-1 few TRBD2 TGTGCCACCAGTGATGCAAGGACTAGCGGGGGGGCCGGAGATGAGCAGTTCTTC CATSDARTSGGAGDEQFF
TRBJ1-6 TRBV12-3/TRBV12-4 NA NA TGTGCCAGCAGTCCACGACAGAATTCACCCCTCCACTTT CASSPRQNSPLHF
TRBJ2-7 TRBV28 NA TRBD2 TGTGCCAGCGGCTCGGCTAGCGGGGGTCTCTACGAGCAGTACTTC CASGSASGGLYEQYF